The 21 T cell receptor beta chains presented below share a single source sample, sequenced in a study of cytomegalovirus exposure and HLA in healthy donors. The PCR had 60 Vbeta and 13 Jbeta primers. Generated by immunoSEQ multiplex PCR, the TCRdb table keeps only in-frame clones and is missing some. This sample has 110,000 to 150,000 clones, with 80% found just once. Material for sequencing was PBMCs. The source is a middle-aged man in good health and CMV-seronegative.

This chain connects TRBV5-1 to TRBJ2-5; 7 nucleotides agree with TRBD2. This CDR3 spans 14 amino acids. CDR1 SGHRS and CDR2 YFSETQ come from the germline V gene. With 5 bases clipped from V and 1 base from J, the junction kept 5 bases outside the gene matches. CDR3 sequence (DNA): TGCGCCAGCAGTAAAGCGGGGCCCCAAGAGACCCAGTACTTC. As protein: CASSKAGPQETQYF.

The rearrangement uses TRBV2 and TRBJ2-6; D may be TRBD1 (6 bases). CDR3 length: 15 residues. Trimming cost V 4 bases and J 1 base, with 8 bases left between them. Germline CDR1 is SNHLY and CDR2 is FYNNEI. DNA of the CDR3: TGTGCCAGCAGTGCAGGACAGTCTGGGGCCAACGTCCTGACTTTC. Translating it yields CASSAGQSGANVLTF.

The chain uses TRBV28 and TRBJ1-1, with D unresolved. V lost 5 bases, J lost 1 base, and 8 bases lay in between. The CDR3 runs to 13 residues. Germline V gene lookup returns CDR1 MDHEN and CDR2 SYDVKM. Here the CDR3 reads CASSRAGNTEAFF. The CDR3 nucleotides read TGTGCCAGCAGTCGGGCGGGGAACACTGAAGCTTTCTTT.

The chain links TRBV9 to TRBJ1-3; D gene ambiguous. Germline values: CDR1 SGDLS, CDR2 YYNGEE. CDR3 length equals 14 residues. Deletions cut 4 bases from V and 0 bases from J, with 8 bases between. The CDR3 DNA reads TGTGCCAGCAGCACCAGTACCTCTGGAAACACCATATATTTT. This codes for CASSTSTSGNTIYF.

This clone was seen once. This rearrangement joins TRBV11-2 to TRBJ1-3, with D unclear. The CDR3 extends over 14 amino acids. CDR1 is SGHAT, CDR2 FQNNGV, per germline. Trimming removed 1 base from V and 4 bases from J, with 8 bases in between. The CDR3 loop is CASSLAGPGNTIYF. The CDR3 bases are TGTGCCAGCAGCTTAGCTGGGCCAGGAAACACCATATATTTT.

The chain joins TRBV7-8 to TRBJ2-7; 10 nucleotides agree with TRBD2. The germline V gene has CDR1 SGHVS and CDR2 FQNEAQ. The junction had 8 bases not matched to a gene; V was cut back by 2 bases and J by 4 bases. The CDR3 runs to 16 residues. The CDR3: CASSLISGGPAYEQYF. The CDR3 nucleotides read TGTGCCAGCAGCTTAATTAGCGGGGGGCCCGCTTACGAGCAGTACTTC.

The gene calls are TRBV7-6 and TRBJ2-3, with 13 bases identical to TRBD2. Losses at the gene ends were 4 bases for V and 4 bases for J; bases not matched to a gene: 5. The CDR3 is 16 amino acids. The germline CDR1 and CDR2 sequences are SGHVS and FNYEAQ. The CDR3 sequence: CASSSPTSGGSDTQYF. The CDR3 DNA sequence: TGTGCCAGCAGCTCCCCGACTAGCGGGGGGTCAGATACGCAGTATTTT.

This clone was seen once. The gene calls are TRBV18 and TRBJ1-5; D remains ambiguous. CDR1 is KGHSH, CDR2 LQKENI, per germline. V lost 5 bases and J lost 1, with 12 bases in between. The CDR3 has 15 amino acids. The CDR3 loop reads CASSMTGGSNQPQHF. In DNA, the CDR3 is TGTGCCAGCTCAATGACTGGTGGGAGCAATCAGCCCCAGCATTTT. Filled out from reference TRBV18 and TRBJ1-5, the complete variable domain reads NAGVMQNPRHLVRRRGQEARLRCSPMKGHSHVYWYRQLPEEGLKFMVYLQKENIIDESGMPKERFSAEFPKEGPSILRIQQVVRGDSAAYFCASSMTGGSNQPQHFGDGTRLSIL.

Of note for this clone: The CDR3 does not end in the conserved phenylalanine or tryptophan, so this is likely a read error. The chain has TRBV6-5 and TRBJ1-2, with D possibly matching TRBD1 (6 bases). V was pared by 6 bases and J by 8 bases, with 19 bases between. The CDR3 consists of 14 residues. The germline V gene has CDR1 MNHEY and CDR2 SVGAGI. The CDR3 coding sequence is TGTGCCAGCAGCCGAAAGCCGAACAGGGAAGGCTACACCGTC. Translated, it gives CASSRKPNREGYTV.

This sequence joins TRBV7-3 and TRBJ2-7; 7 positions match TRBD1. The CDR3 is 20 residues long. V lost 6 bases to trimming and J lost 7 bases; unmatched junction nucleotides: 30. Per germline, CDR1 SGHTA and CDR2 FQGTGA. The CDR3 DNA is TGTGCCAGCAGTCGAACGTGGGACAGAGCCCTTTTAAATCTATGGAGGGAGCAGTACTTC. This sequence encodes CASSRTWDRALLNLWREQYF.

The J gene is TRBJ1-2, the V gene TRBV29-1; TRBD1 matches at 7 bases. V dropped 7 bases and J dropped 4; count of bases not matched to a gene: 9. The germline gives CDR1 SQVTM, CDR2 ANQGSEA. CDR3 length equals 13 residues. The CDR3 DNA follows: TGCAGCGCGGGGGACAGCGGACTCTATGGCTACACCTTC. This sequence encodes CSAGDSGLYGYTF.

To note about this clone: Within the sample, other DNA sequences also encode this same CDR3. This chain uses TRBV6-5 with TRBJ1-5, with 7 bases identical to TRBD1. The trim removed 4 bases at V and 0 bases at J, leaving 3 bases unmatched. Germline loops: CDR1 MNHEY, CDR2 SVGAGI. This CDR3 has 15 residues. CDR3 sequence reads: CASSSTGASNQPQHF. The CDR3 nucleotides read TGTGCCAGCAGTTCTACAGGGGCTAGCAATCAGCCCCAGCATTTT.

This clone was seen many times. This chain connects TRBV5-4 to TRBJ1-2; D remains ambiguous. The CDR3 has 15 amino acids. Germline CDR1 reads SGHNT; CDR2 reads YYREEE (reference sequence). The V gene lost 4 bases and the J gene lost 0 bases, with 13 bases spanning the gap. CDR3 sequence reads: CASSGRGTTNYGYTF. In nucleotides, the CDR3 is TGTGCCAGCAGCGGGCGTGGCACCACTAACTATGGCTACACCTTC.

The CDR3 is CAWRKERAIYEQYF. DNA for the CDR3: TGTGCCTGGAGGAAAGAGCGGGCGATATACGAGCAGTACTTC. The rearrangement uses TRBV30 and TRBJ2-5; possibly TRBD2 for D (6 bases). TRBJ2-7 explains the end of the DNA better; the J call may be wrong. Germline V gene sequence: CDR1 GTSNPN, CDR2 SVGIG (reference sequence). This CDR3 has 14 amino acids.

The rearrangement links TRBV7-9 to TRBJ1-2; unclear D gene. The CDR3 covers 13 residues. Germline-derived CDR1 and CDR2 are SEHNR and FQNEAQ (reference sequence). V was cut by 2 bases and J by 8 bases, with 12 bases left in between. The CDR3 protein is CASSLPNKVGYTF. As DNA, the CDR3 is TGTGCCAGCAGCTTACCGAACAAAGTGGGCTACACCTTC.

V usage is TRBV9 and J usage is TRBJ1-3, with TRBD1 matching 9 bases. Trimming took 7 bases from V and 0 from J; bases not matched to a gene: 2. Germline V gene data show CDR1 as SGDLS and CDR2 as YYNGEE. The CDR3 spans 14 residues. Here the CDR3 reads CASGTGSSGNTIYF. As DNA, the CDR3 is TGTGCCAGCGGGACAGGGTCCTCTGGAAACACCATATATTTT.

The chain has TRBV5-4 and TRBJ2-7, with D perhaps TRBD1 (6 bases). Trimming shortened V by 0 bases and J by 2 bases, and 12 bases separated the two germline ends. The CDR3 sequence is 15 residues long. The V gene's germline CDR1 is SGHNT and CDR2 YYREEE (reference sequence). The CDR3 region has the DNA TGTGCCAGCAGCTTGGTTACAGGGTTTACCTACGAGCAGTACTTC. It is translated as CASSLVTGFTYEQYF.

The V gene is TRBV5-1, the J gene TRBJ2-7; D is uncertain. The ends were cut back, 0 bases at V and 7 bases at J, with 5 bases in the middle. Germline V gene sequence: CDR1 SGHRS, CDR2 YFSETQ. This CDR3 region has 11 residues. The CDR3 loop reads CASSLVREQYF. In nucleotides, the CDR3 is TGCGCCAGCAGCTTGGTTCGGGAGCAGTACTTC.

This sequence joins TRBV6-1 and TRBJ1-1; D gene ambiguous. Germline V CDR1 and CDR2: MNHNS, SASEGT. The V end lost 4 bases, the J end lost 0 bases, and 9 bases lay between the germline ends. CDR3 length equals 14 residues. The CDR3 region has the DNA TGTGCCAGCAGTGTCTCACAGATGAACACTGAAGCTTTCTTT. The encoded protein is CASSVSQMNTEAFF.

DNA for the CDR3: TGTGCCAGCAGCGCGGCAGGGGGTAGGACTGAAGCTTTCTTT. Translation gives CASSAAGGRTEAFF. V is TRBV9 and J is TRBJ1-1; 7 nucleotides line up with TRBD1. V shed 3 bases and J 5 bases; nucleotides not matched to a gene: 7. The CDR3 length is 14 residues. Germline V gene sequence: CDR1 SGDLS, CDR2 YYNGEE.

This sequence joins TRBV7-9 and TRBJ2-7; possible D gene TRBD1, 6 bases. Between the trimmed V and J ends, which lost 0 bases and 5 bases, there was a span of 11 bases. CDR1 is SEHNR and CDR2 is FQNEAQ in the germline V gene (reference sequence). The CDR3 extends over 14 amino acids. CDR3 region: CASSLAQGQNEQYF. The CDR3 DNA reads as TGTGCCAGCAGCTTAGCACAGGGTCAGAACGAGCAGTACTTC.